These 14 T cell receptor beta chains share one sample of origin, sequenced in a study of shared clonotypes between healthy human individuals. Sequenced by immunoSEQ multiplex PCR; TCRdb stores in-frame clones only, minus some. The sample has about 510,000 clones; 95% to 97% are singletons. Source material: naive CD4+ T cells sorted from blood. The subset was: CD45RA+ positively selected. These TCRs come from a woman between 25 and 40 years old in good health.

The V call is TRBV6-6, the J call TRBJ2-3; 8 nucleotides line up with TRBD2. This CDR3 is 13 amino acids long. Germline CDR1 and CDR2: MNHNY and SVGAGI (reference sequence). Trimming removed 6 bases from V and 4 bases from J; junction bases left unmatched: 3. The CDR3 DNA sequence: TGTGCCAGCAGACCAGCGGGAGCAGATACGCAGTATTTT. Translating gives CASRPAGADTQYF.

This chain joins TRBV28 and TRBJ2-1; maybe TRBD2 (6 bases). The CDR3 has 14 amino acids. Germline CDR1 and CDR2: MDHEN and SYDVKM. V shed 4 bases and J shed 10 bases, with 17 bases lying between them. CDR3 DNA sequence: TGTGCCAGCAGTTGGGGGACTTTGCCAGACGAGCAGTTCTTC. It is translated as CASSWGTLPDEQFF.

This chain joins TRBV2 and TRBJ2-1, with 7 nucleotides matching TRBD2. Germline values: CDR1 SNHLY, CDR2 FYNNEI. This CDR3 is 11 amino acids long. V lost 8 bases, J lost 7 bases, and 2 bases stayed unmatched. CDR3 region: CASLAANEQFF. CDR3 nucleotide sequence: TGTGCCAGCCTAGCGGCAAATGAGCAGTTCTTC.

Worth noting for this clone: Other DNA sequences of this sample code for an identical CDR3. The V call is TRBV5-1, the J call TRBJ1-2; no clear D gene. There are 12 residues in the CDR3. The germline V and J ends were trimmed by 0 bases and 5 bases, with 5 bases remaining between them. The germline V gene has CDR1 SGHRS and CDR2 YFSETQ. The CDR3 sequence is CASSLDGYGYTF. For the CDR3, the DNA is TGCGCCAGCAGCTTGGATGGGTATGGCTACACCTTC.

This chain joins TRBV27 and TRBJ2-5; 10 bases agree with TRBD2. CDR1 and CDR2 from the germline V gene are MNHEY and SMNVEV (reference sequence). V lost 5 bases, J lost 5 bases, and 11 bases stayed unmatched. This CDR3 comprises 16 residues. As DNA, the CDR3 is TGTGCCAGCAGTGCCCACCTAGCGGGAGTGGGGGAGACCCAGTACTTC. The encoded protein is CASSAHLAGVGETQYF.

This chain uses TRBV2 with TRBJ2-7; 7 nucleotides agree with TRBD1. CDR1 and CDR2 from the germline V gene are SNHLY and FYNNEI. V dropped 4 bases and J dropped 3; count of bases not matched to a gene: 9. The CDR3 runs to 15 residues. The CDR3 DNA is TGTGCCAGCAGTGTCCTCGGGACAGCATACTACGAGCAGTACTTC. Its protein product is CASSVLGTAYYEQYF.

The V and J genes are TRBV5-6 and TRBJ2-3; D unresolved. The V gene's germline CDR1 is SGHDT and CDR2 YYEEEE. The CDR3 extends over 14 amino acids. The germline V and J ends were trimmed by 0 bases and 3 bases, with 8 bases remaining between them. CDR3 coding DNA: TGTGCCAGCAGCTTGGCCCTAGGGACAGATACGCAGTATTTT. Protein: CASSLALGTDTQYF.

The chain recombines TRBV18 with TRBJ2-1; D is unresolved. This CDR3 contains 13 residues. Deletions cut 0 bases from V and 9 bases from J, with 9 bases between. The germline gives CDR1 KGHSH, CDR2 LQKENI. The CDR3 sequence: CASSPPGPREQFF. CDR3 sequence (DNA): TGTGCCAGCTCACCACCCGGGCCTCGTGAGCAGTTCTTC.

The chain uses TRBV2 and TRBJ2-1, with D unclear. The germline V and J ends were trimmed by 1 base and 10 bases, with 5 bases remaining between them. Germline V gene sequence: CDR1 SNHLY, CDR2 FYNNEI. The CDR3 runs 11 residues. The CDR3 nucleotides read TGTGCCAGCAGTGAAGAAACCGAGCAGTTCTTC. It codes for CASSEETEQFF.

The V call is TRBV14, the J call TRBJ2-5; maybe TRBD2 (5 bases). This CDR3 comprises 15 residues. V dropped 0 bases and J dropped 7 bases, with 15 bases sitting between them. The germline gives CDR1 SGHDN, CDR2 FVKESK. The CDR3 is CASSQDVSASGTQYF. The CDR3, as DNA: TGTGCCAGCAGCCAAGATGTTTCAGCCAGCGGGACCCAGTACTTC. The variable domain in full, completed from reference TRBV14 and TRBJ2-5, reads EAGVTQFPSHSVIEKGQTVTLRCDPISGHDNLYWYRRVMGKEIKFLLHFVKESKQDESGMPNNRFLAERTGGTYSTLKVQPAELEDSGVYFCASSQDVSASGTQYFGPGTRLLVL.

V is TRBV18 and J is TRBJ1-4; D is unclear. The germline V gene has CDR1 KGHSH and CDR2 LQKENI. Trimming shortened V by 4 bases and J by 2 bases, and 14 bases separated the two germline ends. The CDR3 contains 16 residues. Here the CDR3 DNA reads TGTGCCAGCTCACGTATACCAAGGGAGACTAATGAAAAACTGTTTTTT. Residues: CASSRIPRETNEKLFF.

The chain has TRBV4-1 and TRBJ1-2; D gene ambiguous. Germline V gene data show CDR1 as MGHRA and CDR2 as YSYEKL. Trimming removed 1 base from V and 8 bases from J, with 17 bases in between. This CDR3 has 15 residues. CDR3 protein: CASSQALGSGEGYTF. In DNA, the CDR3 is TGCGCCAGCAGCCAAGCCCTCGGCAGCGGGGAAGGCTACACCTTC.

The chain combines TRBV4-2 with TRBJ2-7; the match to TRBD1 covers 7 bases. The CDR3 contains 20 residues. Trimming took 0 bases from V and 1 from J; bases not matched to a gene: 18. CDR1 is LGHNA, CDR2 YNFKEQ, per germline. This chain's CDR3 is CASSQDPYIQTGIDSYEQYF. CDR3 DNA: TGTGCCAGCAGCCAAGACCCCTACATCCAGACAGGGATCGATTCCTACGAGCAGTACTTC.

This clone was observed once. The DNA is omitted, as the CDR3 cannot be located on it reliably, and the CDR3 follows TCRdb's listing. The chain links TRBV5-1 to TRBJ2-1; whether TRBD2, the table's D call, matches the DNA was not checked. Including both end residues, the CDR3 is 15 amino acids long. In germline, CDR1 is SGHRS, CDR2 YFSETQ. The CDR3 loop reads CASSRTSGFFGEQFF.